The text below deals with one T cell receptor beta chain. The antigen is undetermined. This sample is part of a study of cytomegalovirus exposure and HLA in healthy donors. Study summary: Assignment to the Caucasian-associated ancestry cluster applied to roughly 80% of the approximately 390 genotyped donors. Study-level findings and limits: Later on, a genetic analysis was performed. It linked a missense variant in DCLRE1C with V- and J-gene trimming of TCR beta.

With 1 base removed from V and 3 bases from J, the gap between germline ends came to 9 bases. There are 15 residues in the CDR3. Per the germline V gene, CDR1 is SGHVS and CDR2 is FNYEAQ. Primers included in the PCR were 60 Vbeta and 13 Jbeta primers. As processed by the authors: An analysis that came later counted approximately 76 million unique TCR beta chains, approximately 9.9 million shared. Profiling relied on immunoSEQ multiplex PCR, and the TCRdb table lists in-frame clones only, not all of them. V and J calls plus clone size are reproduced from that table; the DNA served to infer D and trimming. This sample carries some 120,000 clones, about 80% of them seen once, and the ten largest clones take about 2%.

Sequencing was done on a sample of PBMCs. This TCR was recovered from a young man in good health and CMV-seronegative. The chain is built from TRBV7-6 and TRBJ2-2, with D possibly being TRBD2 (5 bases). Here the CDR3 reads CASSLVTGYTGELFF. Here the CDR3 DNA reads TGTGCCAGCAGCTTAGTAACGGGATACACCGGGGAGCTGTTTTTT.